This T cell receptor beta chain was sequenced in a study of T-cell memory formation after mild COVID-19. Study overall: Largely donor-specific TCR clusters were found.

Libraries for TCRalpha and TCRbeta carried sample barcodes and unique molecular identifiers via 5'RACE. TCRdb independently ran MiXCR on the 5' RACE reads; one entry per CDR3 protein. This table has about 400,000 distinct CDR3 sequences, around 15% appearing once. This CDR3 comprises 15 residues. CDR1 SGHRS and CDR2 YFSETQ come from the germline V gene. V shed 2 bases and J shed 2 bases, with 12 bases lying between them. For this clonotype: Its antigen is still unknown.

Study-wide results and caveats: Clones which contracted sat mainly in CM and EM if CD4+, and in EMRA if CD8+. Cross-reactive memory apparently joined, as some responding clones appeared in pre-infection memory.

This TCR was recovered from a man younger than 35 who had mild COVID-19 (a few samples of this study predate the infection). Cell type and time point are not known. The source material was PBMCs or a T cell subset sorted from them (not recorded which). The rearrangement uses TRBV5-1 and TRBJ2-3, with a tentative D call TRBD2 (6 bases). CDR3 residues: CASSFSRGDTDTQYF. CDR3 sequence (DNA): TGCGCCAGCAGCTTTTCTCGCGGGGACACAGATACGCAGTATTTT.